Presented here are 3 T cell receptor beta chains from one specimen sequenced in a study of sequential checkpoint blockade in melanoma. Treatment of the sample: randomized to nivolumab then ipilimumab (arm A) or the reverse (arm B). Assay used: immunoSEQ multiplex PCR; TCRdb lists only in-frame clones, some missing. This sample yields tens of thousands of clones, of which roughly 70% are seen a single time; 19% belongs to the top ten. The material sequenced was CD8+ T cells sorted from blood (inferred from file names), taken from a patient given nivolumab and ipilimumab in sequence. These TCRs come from a human donor with melanoma.

The chain joins TRBV7-2 to TRBJ1-2; no clear D. Trimming removed 3 bases at V and 6 bases at J, with 14 bases between. The germline CDR1 and CDR2 sequences are SGHTA and FQGNSA. The CDR3 extends over 14 amino acids. The CDR3 spells CASSFGPGKNGYTF. The CDR3 bases are TGTGCCAGCAGCTTTGGTCCGGGGAAGAATGGCTACACCTTC.

V usage is TRBV28 and J usage is TRBJ2-7; the D gene is possibly TRBD2 (6 bases). Germline lookup yields CDR1 MDHEN and CDR2 SYDVKM. CDR3 length: 12 residues. V was trimmed by 4 bases and J by 4 bases, leaving 8 bases between them. As DNA, the CDR3 is TGTGCCAGCAGTTCTGGGGGGTACGAGCAGTACGTC. Translated, it gives CASSSGGYEQYV.

In this sample, this clone turned up a few times. This specimen includes other DNA sequences encoding the same CDR3. The gene calls are TRBV5-5 and TRBJ2-2, with 14 bases lining up with TRBD2. Germline V gene lookup returns CDR1 SGHKS and CDR2 YYEKEE (reference sequence). This CDR3 contains 18 residues. Losses at the gene ends were 0 bases for V and 2 bases for J; bases not matched to a gene: 3. The CDR3 sequence is CASSLGLAGGPNTGELFF. CDR3 sequence (DNA): TGTGCCAGCAGCTTGGGACTAGCGGGGGGGCCTAACACCGGGGAGCTGTTTTTT.